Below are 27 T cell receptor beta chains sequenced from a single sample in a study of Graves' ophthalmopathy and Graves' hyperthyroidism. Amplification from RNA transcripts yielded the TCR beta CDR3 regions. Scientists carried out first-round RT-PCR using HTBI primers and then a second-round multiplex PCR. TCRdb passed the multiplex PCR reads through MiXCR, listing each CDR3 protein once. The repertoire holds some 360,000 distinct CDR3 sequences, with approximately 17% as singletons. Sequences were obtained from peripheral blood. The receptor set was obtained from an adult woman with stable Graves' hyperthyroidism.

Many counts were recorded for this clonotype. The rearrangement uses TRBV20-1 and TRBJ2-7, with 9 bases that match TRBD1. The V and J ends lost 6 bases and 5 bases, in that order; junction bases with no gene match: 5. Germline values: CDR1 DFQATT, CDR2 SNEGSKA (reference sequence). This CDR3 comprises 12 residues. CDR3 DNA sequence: TGCAGTGCAAACGACAGGGGGAACGAGCAGTACTTC. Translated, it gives CSANDRGNEQYF.

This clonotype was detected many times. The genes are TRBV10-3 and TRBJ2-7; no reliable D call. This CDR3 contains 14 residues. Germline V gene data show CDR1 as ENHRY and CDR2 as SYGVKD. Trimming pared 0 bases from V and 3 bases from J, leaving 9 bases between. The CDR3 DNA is TGTGCCATCAGTGAGTCTGTCCGAGGCTACGAGCAGTACTTC. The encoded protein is CAISESVRGYEQYF.

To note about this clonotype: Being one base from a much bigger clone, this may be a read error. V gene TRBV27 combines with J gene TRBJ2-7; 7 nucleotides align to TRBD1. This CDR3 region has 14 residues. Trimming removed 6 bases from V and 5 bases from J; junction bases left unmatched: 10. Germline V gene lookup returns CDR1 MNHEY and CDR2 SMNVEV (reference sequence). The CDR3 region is CASSSLDRLDEQYF. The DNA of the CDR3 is TGTGCCAGCAGCTCCCTGGACAGGCTCGACGAGCAGTACTTC.

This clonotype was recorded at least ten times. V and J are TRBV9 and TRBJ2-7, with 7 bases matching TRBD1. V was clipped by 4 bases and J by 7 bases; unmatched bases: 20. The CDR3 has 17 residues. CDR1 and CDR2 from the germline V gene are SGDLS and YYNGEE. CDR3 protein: CASSHTWGGTEYVEQYF. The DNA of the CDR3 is TGTGCCAGCAGCCACACCTGGGGTGGGACAGAGTACGTAGAGCAGTACTTC.

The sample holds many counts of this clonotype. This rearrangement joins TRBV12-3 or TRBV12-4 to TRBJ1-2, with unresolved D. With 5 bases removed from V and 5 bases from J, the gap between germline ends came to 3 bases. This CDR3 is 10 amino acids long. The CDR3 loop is CASSGYGYTF. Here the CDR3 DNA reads TGTGCCAGCAGTGGGTATGGCTACACCTTC.

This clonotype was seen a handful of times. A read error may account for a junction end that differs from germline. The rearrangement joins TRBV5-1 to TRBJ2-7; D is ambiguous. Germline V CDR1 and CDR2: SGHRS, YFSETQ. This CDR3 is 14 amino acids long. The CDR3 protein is CSSSLAMTNYEQYF. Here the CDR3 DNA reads TGCTCCAGCAGCTTGGCCATGACGAACTACGAGCAGTACTTC.

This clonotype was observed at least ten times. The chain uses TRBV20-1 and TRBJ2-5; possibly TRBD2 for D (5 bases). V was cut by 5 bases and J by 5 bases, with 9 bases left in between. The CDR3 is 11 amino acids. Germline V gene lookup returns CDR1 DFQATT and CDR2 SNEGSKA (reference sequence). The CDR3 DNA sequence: TGCAGTGCTTTAGCGCAGGAGACCCAGTACTTC. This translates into CSALAQETQYF.

In nucleotides, the CDR3 is TGCGCCAGCAGCTTGGAAGGACATCCCACCGGGGAGCTGTTTTTT. This translates into CASSLEGHPTGELFF. The rearrangement uses TRBV5-1 and TRBJ2-2; TRBD1 is a possible D gene (5 bases). Per germline, CDR1 SGHRS and CDR2 YFSETQ. V lost 0 bases and J lost 4, with 10 bases in between. CDR3 length: 15 amino acids.

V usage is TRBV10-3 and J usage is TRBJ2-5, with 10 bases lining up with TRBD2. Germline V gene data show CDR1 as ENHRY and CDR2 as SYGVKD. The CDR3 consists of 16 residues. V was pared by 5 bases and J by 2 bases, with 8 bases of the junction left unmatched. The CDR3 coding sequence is TGTGCCATCAGTCCCTCGAGAGCGGGGGGGCAAGAGACCCAGTACTTC. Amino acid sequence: CAISPSRAGGQETQYF.

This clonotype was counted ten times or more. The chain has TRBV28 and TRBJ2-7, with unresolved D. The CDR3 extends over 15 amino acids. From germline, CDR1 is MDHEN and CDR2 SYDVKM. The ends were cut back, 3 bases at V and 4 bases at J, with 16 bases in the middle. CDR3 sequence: CASSLIRSSIYEQYF. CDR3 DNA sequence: TGTGCCAGCAGTTTGATCAGGTCTTCGATATACGAGCAGTACTTC.

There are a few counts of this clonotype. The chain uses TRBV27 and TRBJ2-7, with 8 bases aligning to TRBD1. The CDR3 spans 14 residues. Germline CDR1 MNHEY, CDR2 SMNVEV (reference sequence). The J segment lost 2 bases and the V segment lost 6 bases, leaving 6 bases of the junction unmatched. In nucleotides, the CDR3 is TGTGCCAGCAGGTCCGGGACAGGCGCCTACGAGCAGTACTTC. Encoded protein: CASRSGTGAYEQYF.

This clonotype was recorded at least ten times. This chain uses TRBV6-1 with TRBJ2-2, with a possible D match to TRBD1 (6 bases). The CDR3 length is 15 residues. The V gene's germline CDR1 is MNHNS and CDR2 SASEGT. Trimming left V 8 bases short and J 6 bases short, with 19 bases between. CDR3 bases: TGTGCCAGCGATTCGTACAGGGCAGATTCCGGGGAGCTGTTTTTT. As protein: CASDSYRADSGELFF.

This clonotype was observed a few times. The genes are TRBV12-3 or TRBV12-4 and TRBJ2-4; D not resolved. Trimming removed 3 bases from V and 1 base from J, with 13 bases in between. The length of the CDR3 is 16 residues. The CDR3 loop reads CASSFATSWAKNIQYF. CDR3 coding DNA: TGTGCCAGCAGTTTCGCGACATCCTGGGCCAAAAACATTCAGTACTTC.

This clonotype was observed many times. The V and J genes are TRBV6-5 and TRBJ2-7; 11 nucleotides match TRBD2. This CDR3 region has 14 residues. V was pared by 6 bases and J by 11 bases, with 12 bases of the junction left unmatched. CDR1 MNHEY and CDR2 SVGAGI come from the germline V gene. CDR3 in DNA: TGTGCCAGCAGCAAACTAGCGGGAGTAAATCTGAAGTACTTC. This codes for CASSKLAGVNLKYF.

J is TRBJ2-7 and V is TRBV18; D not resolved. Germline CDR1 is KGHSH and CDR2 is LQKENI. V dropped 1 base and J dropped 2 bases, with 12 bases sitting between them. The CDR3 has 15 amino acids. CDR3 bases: TGTGCCAGCTCACCACAGGGCAGGACCCCCTACGAGCAGTACTTC. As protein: CASSPQGRTPYEQYF.

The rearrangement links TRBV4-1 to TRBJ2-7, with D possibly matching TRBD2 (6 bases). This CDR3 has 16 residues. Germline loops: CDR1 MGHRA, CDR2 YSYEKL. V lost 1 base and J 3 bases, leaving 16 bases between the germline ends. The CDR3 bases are TGCGCCAGCAGCCAAGTAGCGGTCGGACCGGGCTACGAGCAGTACTTC. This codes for CASSQVAVGPGYEQYF.

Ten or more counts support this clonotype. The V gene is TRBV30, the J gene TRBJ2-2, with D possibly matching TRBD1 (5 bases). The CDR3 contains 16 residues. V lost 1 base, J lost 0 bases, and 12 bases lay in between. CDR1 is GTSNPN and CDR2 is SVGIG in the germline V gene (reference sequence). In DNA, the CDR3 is TGTGCCTGGAGTGGGGTGGGGCAGACGAACACCGGGGAGCTGTTTTTT. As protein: CAWSGVGQTNTGELFF.

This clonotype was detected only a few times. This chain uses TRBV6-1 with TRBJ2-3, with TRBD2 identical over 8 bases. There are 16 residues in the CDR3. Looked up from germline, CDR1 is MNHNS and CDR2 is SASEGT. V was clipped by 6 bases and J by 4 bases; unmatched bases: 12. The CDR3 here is CASRHAPGGRADTQYF. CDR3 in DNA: TGTGCCAGCAGACACGCACCGGGAGGGCGGGCAGATACGCAGTATTTT.

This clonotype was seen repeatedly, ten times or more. The CDR3 reads CASSENRWRGVAGADYEQYF. In nucleotides, the CDR3 is TGTGCCAGCAGTGAAAATCGATGGAGGGGAGTGGCAGGGGCAGACTACGAGCAGTACTTC. V is TRBV6-1 and J is TRBJ2-7; D assignment may be TRBD1 or TRBD2 (6 bases each). Trimming pared 2 bases from V and 3 bases from J, leaving 29 bases between. Germline V CDR1 and CDR2: MNHNS, SASEGT. The CDR3 has 20 amino acids.

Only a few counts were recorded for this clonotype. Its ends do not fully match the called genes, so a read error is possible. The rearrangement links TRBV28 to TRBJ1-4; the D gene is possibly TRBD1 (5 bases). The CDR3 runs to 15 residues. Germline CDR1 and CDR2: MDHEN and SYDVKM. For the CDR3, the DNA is TGTGCCAGCAGTTTAGAGCTTTTCAGGGATGAAAAATTGTTTTTT. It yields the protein CASSLELFRDEKLFF. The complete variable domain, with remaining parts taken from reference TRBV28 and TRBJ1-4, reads DVKVTQSSRYLVKRTGEKVFLECVQDMDHENMFWYRQDPGLGLRLIYFSYDVKMKEKGDIPEGYSVSREKKERFSLILESASTNQTSMYLCASSLELFRDEKLFFGSGTQLSVL.

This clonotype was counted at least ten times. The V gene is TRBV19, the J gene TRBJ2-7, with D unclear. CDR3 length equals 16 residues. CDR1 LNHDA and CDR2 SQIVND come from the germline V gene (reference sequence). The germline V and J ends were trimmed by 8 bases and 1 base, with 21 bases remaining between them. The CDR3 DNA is TGTGCCAGTTCCCTGACCCGCGAAACGGCGTCCTACGAGCAGTACTTC. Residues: CASSLTRETASYEQYF.

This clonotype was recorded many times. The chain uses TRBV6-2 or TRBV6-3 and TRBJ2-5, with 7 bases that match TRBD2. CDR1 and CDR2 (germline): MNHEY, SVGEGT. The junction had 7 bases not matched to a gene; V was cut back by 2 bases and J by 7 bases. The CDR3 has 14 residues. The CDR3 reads CASSYPPSGGTQYF. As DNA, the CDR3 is TGTGCCAGCAGTTACCCCCCGTCGGGGGGGACCCAGTACTTC.

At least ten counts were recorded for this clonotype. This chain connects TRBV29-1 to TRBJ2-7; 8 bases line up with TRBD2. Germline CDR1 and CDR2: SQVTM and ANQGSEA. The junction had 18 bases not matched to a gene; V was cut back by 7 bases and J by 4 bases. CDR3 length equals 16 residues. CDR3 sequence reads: CSAFCTGPGGFYEQYF. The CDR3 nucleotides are TGCAGCGCCTTTTGCACAGGGCCGGGGGGGTTTTACGAGCAGTACTTC.

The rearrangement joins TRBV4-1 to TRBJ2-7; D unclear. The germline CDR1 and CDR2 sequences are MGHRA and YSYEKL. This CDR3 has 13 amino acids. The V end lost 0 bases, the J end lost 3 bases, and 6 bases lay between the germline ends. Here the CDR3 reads CASSQDLHYEQYF. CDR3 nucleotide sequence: TGCGCCAGCAGCCAAGATCTTCACTACGAGCAGTACTTC.

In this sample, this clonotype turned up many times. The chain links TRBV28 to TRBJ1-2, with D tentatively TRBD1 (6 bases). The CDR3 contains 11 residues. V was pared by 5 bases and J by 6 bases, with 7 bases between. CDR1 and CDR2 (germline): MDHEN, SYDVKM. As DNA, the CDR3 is TGTGCCAGCAGTCGGACAGATGGCTACACCTTC. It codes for CASSRTDGYTF.

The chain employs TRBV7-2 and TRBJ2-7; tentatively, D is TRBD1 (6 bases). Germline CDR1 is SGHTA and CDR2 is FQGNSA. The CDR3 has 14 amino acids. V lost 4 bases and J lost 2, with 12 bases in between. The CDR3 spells CASSWQGKAYEQYF. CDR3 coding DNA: TGTGCCAGCAGCTGGCAGGGGAAGGCCTACGAGCAGTACTTC.

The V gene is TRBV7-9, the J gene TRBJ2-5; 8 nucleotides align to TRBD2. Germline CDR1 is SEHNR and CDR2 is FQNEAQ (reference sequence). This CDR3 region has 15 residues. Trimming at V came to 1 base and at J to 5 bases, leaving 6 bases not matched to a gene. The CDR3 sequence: CASSLVGLAYETQYF. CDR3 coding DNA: TGTGCCAGCAGCTTAGTCGGACTAGCATATGAGACCCAGTACTTC. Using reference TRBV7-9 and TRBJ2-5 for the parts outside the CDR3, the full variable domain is DTGVSQNPRHKITKRGQNVTFRCDPISEHNRLYWYRQTLGQGPEFLTYFQNEAQLEKSRLLSDRFSAERPKGSFSTLEIQRTEQGDSAMYLCASSLVGLAYETQYFGPGTRLLVL.